Following are 8 T cell receptor beta chains from one sample sequenced in a study of blood T cells in healthy people across ages. Sample-barcoded 5' priming and a J-beta primer mix drove a second PCR of about 6 to 11 cycles. MiXCR was run by TCRdb on the 5' RACE reads, yielding one entry per CDR3 protein. The sample contains some 640,000 distinct CDR3 sequences, around 31% of which appear only once. Sample: blood. The receptors shown here come from a woman older than 75 in good health.

The chain links TRBV29-1 to TRBJ2-4; possible D gene TRBD2, 7 bases. Per the germline V gene, CDR1 is SQVTM and CDR2 is ANQGSEA. Trimming took off 3 bases at V and 15 bases at J, with 18 bases between the two ends. This CDR3 contains 12 residues. CDR3 in amino acids: CSVERGSGGRYF. CDR3 bases: TGCAGCGTTGAGAGGGGGTCGGGGGGTCGGTACTTC.

This clonotype was recorded many times. CDR3 protein: CSARDLGADAGEQYF. CDR3 DNA sequence: TGCAGTGCTAGAGATCTCGGGGCCGACGCAGGGGAGCAGTACTTC. J is TRBJ2-5 and V is TRBV20-1; D may be TRBD1 (6 bases). The V gene's germline CDR1 is DFQATT and CDR2 SNEGSKA (reference sequence). The CDR3 totals 15 residues. Trimming shortened V by 0 bases and J by 11 bases, and 22 bases separated the two germline ends.

This clonotype came up a few times. This could be a read error, since a much larger clone is one nucleotide away. The rearrangement joins TRBV21-1 to TRBJ2-7; the DNA was not compared with TRBD1, the D call given in the table. TRBV21-1 is given as a pseudogene. The CDR3 contains 13 residues. CDR3 sequence: CASSREGGYGQYF. CDR3 nucleotides: TGTGCCAGCAGCAGGGAAGGGGGGTACGGGCAGTACTTC.

Points on this clonotype: This sequence may be a read error, since a much larger clone differs from it by one base. V usage is TRBV6-2 or TRBV6-3 and J usage is TRBJ2-5; TRBD2 matches 7 bases. The ends lost 7 bases at V and 11 bases at J; junction bases unmatched: 13. The CDR3 spans 13 residues. Germline loops: CDR1 MNHEY, CDR2 SVGEGT. CDR3 sequence reads: CASMFRAGNEQYF. As DNA, the CDR3 is TGTGCCAGCATGTTTCGAGCGGGGAATGAGCAGTACTTC.

As concerns this clonotype: It may be a read error: a sequence one base away is much more abundant. This CDR3 reads CASRALLRADTQYF. Here the CDR3 DNA reads TGTGCCAGTCGAGCATTACTTAGAGCAGATACGCAGTATTTT. The rearrangement uses TRBV2 and TRBJ2-3; D gene uncertain. The germline V and J ends were trimmed by 9 bases and 4 bases, with 17 bases remaining between them. Germline values: CDR1 SNHLY, CDR2 FYNNEI. The CDR3 has 14 amino acids.

This clonotype was recorded many times. The genes are TRBV5-1 and TRBJ2-7; 12 nucleotides agree with TRBD2. Germline lookup yields CDR1 SGHRS and CDR2 YFSETQ. The CDR3 has 14 amino acids. V dropped 3 bases and J dropped 4; count of bases not matched to a gene: 2. CDR3 bases: TGCGCCAGCAGCTCTAGCGGGGGGGCGTACGAGCAGTACTTC. Translated: CASSSSGGAYEQYF.

This clonotype was found many times. The rearrangement uses TRBV4-3 and TRBJ1-2, with 10 bases lining up with TRBD1. Looked up from germline, CDR1 is LGHNA and CDR2 is YSLEER. Germline trimming cut 4 bases from V and 4 bases from J; bases unmatched to any gene: 6. This CDR3 is 15 amino acids long. The CDR3 coding sequence is TGCGCCAGCAGCCCAGGGACAGGGGCAATCTATGGCTACACCTTC. It codes for CASSPGTGAIYGYTF.

In the case of this clonotype: One junction end disagrees with the germline gene, perhaps due to a read error. The chain employs TRBV7-2 and TRBJ2-7, with TRBD1 matching over 8 bases. The CDR3 is 15 residues long. The germline V gene has CDR1 SGHTA and CDR2 FQGNSA. CDR3 protein: CASSSDRGVSCEQYF. Here the CDR3 DNA reads TGTGCCAGCAGTTCCGACAGGGGCGTCTCCTGCGAGCAGTACTTC.